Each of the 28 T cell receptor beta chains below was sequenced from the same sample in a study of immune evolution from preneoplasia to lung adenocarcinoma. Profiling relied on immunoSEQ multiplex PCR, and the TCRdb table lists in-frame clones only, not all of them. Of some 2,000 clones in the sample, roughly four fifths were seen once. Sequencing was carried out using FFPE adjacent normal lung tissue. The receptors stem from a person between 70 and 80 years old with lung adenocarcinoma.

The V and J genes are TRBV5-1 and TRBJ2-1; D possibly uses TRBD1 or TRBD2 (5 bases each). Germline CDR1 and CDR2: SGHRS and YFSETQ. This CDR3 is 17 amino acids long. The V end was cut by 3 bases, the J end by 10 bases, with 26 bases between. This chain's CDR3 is CASSSVPGDPPIGEQFF. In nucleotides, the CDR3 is TGCGCCAGCAGCTCCGTCCCCGGGGACCCCCCAATCGGGGAGCAGTTCTTC. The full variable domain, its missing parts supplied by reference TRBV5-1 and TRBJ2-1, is KAGVTQTPRYLIKTRGQQVTLSCSPISGHRSVSWYQQTPGQGLQFLFEYFSETQRNKGNFPGRFSGRQFSNSRSEMNVSTLELGDSALYLCASSSVPGDPPIGEQFFGPGTRLTVL.

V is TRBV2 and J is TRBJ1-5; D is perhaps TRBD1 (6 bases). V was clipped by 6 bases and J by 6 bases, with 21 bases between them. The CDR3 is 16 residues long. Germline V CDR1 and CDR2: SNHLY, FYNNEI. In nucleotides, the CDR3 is TGTGCCAGCAGGGTTAGGGCGGAGGGGGTCGCTCAGCCCCAGCATTTT. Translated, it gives CASRVRAEGVAQPQHF.

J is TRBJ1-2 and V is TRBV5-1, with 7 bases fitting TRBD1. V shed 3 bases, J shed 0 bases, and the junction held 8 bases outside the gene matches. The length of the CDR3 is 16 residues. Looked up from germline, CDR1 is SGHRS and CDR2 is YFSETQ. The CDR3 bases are TGCGCCAGCAGCTCCCAGGGGGGCCGATCTAACTATGGCTACACCTTC. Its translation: CASSSQGGRSNYGYTF.

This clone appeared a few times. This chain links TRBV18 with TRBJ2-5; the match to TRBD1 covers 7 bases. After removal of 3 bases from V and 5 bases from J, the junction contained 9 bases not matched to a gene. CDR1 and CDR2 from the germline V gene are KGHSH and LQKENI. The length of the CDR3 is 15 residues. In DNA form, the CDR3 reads TGTGCCAGCTCACCGCCCTCGGGACAGCTGGAGACCCAGTACTTC. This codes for CASSPPSGQLETQYF.

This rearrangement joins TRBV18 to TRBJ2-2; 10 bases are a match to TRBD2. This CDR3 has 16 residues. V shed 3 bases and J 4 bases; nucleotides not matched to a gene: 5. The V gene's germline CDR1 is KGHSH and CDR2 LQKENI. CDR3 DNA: TGTGCCAGCTCACCCGCAAGCGGGAGGGGCACCGGGGAGCTGTTTTTT. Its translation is CASSPASGRGTGELFF.

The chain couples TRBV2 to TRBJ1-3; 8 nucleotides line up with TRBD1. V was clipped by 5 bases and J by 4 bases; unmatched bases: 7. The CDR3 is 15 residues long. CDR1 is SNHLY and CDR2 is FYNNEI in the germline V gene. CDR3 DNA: TGTGCCAGCAGTCGGACAGGGTCGGAAGGAAACACCATATATTTT. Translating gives CASSRTGSEGNTIYF.

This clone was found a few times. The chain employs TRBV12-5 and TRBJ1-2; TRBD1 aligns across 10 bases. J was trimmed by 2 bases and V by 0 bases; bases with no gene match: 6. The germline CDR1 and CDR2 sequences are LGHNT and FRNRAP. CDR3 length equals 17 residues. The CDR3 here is CASGLVRGQGRNYGYTF. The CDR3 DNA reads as TGTGCTAGTGGTTTGGTAAGGGGACAGGGGAGAAACTATGGCTACACCTTC.

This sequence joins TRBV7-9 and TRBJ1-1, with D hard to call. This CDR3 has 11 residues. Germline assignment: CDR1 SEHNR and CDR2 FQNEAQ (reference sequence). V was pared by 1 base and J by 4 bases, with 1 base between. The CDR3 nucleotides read TGTGCCAGCAGCTTAGGCACTGAAGCTTTCTTT. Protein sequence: CASSLGTEAFF.

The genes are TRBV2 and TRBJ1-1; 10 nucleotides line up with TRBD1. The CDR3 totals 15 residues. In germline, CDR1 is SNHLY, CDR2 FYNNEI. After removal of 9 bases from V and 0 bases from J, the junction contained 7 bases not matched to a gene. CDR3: CASRDRGSMNTEAFF. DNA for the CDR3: TGTGCCAGTCGGGACAGGGGAAGCATGAACACTGAAGCTTTCTTT.

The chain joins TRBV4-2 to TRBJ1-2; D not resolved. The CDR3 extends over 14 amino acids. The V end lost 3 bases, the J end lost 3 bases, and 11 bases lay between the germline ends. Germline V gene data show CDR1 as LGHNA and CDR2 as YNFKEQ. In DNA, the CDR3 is TGTGCCAGCAGCCACGACAACACTGACTATGGCTACACCTTC. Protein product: CASSHDNTDYGYTF.

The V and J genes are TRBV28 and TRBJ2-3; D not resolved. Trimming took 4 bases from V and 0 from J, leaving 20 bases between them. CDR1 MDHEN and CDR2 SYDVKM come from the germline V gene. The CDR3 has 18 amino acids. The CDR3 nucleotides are TGTGCCAGCAGTTCACCCCGGTTTGGCGGATCTAGCACAGATACGCAGTATTTT. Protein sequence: CASSSPRFGGSSTDTQYF.

CDR3 sequence: CAWSVRGSGANVLTF. The CDR3 nucleotides read TGTGCCTGGAGTGTACGTGGCTCTGGGGCCAACGTCCTGACTTTC. The rearrangement links TRBV30 to TRBJ2-6; unclear D gene. Germline CDR1 and CDR2: GTSNPN and SVGIG (reference sequence). V was pared by 0 bases and J by 0 bases, with 6 bases between. CDR3 length: 15 residues.

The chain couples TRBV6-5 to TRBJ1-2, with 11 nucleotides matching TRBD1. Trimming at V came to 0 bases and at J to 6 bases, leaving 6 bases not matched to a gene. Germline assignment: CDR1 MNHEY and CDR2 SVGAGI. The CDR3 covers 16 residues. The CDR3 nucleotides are TGTGCCAGCAGTTACTCTGGGACAGGGGGTTCGAATGGCTACACCTTC. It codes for CASSYSGTGGSNGYTF.

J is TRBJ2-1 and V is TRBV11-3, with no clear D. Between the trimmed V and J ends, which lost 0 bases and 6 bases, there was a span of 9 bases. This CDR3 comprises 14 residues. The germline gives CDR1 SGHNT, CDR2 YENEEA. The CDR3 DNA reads TGTGCCAGCAGCTTAGAGGGATATATCAATGAGCAGTTCTTC. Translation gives CASSLEGYINEQFF.

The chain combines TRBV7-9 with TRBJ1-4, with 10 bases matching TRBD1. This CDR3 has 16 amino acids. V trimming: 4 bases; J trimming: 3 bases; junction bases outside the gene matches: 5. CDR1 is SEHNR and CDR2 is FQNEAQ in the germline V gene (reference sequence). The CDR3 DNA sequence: TGTGCCAGCAGCTCCAACGGACAGGGGGCTAATGAAAAACTGTTTTTT. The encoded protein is CASSSNGQGANEKLFF.

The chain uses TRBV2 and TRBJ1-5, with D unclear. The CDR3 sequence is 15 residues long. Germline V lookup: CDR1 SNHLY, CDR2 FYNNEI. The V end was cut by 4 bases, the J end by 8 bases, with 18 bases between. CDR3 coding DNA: TGTGCCAGCAGTGGCCCCCTTGGAGGGAGTGAGCCCCAGCATTTT. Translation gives CASSGPLGGSEPQHF.

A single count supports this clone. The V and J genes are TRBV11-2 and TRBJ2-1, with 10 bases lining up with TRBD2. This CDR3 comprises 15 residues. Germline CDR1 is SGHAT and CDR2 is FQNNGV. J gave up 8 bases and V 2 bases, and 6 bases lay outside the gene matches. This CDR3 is CASSLMLAGEYEQFF. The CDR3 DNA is TGTGCCAGCAGCTTAATGCTAGCGGGAGAGTATGAGCAGTTCTTC.

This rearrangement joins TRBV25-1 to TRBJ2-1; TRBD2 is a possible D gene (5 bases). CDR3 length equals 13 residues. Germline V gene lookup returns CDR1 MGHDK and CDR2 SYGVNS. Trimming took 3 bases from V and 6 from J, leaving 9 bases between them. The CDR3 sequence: CASSDGLANEQFF. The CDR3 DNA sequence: TGTGCCAGCAGTGACGGACTCGCCAATGAGCAGTTCTTC.

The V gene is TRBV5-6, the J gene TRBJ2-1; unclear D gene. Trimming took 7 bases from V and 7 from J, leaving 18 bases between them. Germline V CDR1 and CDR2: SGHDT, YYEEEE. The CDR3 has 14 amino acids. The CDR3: CASAWSVGMNEQFF. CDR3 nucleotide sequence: TGTGCCAGCGCTTGGAGCGTTGGGATGAATGAGCAGTTCTTC.

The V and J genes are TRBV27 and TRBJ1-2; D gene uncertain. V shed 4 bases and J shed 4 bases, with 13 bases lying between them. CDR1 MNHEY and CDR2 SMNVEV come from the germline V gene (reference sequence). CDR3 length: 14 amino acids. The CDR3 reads CASSSGPSGYGYTF. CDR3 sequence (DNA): TGTGCCAGCAGTTCCGGCCCTAGCGGCTATGGCTACACCTTC.

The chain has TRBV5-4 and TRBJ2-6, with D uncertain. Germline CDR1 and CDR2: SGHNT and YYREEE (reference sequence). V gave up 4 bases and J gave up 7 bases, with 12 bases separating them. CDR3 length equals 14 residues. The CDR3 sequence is CASSGDLGANVLTF. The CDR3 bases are TGTGCCAGCAGCGGGGATCTGGGAGCCAACGTCCTGACTTTC. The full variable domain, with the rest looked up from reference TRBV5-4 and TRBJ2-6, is ETGVTQSPTHLIKTRGQQVTLRCSSQSGHNTVSWYQQALGQGPQFIFQYYREEENGRGNFPPRFSGLQFPNYSSELNVNALELDDSALYLCASSGDLGANVLTFGAGSRLTVL.

The CDR3 DNA reads as TGTGCCAGCAGCGTACCCTCGGGGACAGCAAACACCGGGGAGCTGTTTTTT. Protein sequence: CASSVPSGTANTGELFF. V usage is TRBV9 and J usage is TRBJ2-2, with 7 bases fitting TRBD1. V shed 1 base and J 2 bases; nucleotides not matched to a gene: 8. CDR1 and CDR2 from the germline V gene are SGDLS and YYNGEE. The CDR3 totals 17 residues. The whole variable domain, filled in from reference TRBV9 and TRBJ2-2, reads DSGVTQTPKHLITATGQRVTLRCSPRSGDLSVYWYQQSLDQGLQFLIQYYNGEERAKGNILERFSAQQFPDLHSELNLSSLELGDSALYFCASSVPSGTANTGELFFGEGSRLTVL.

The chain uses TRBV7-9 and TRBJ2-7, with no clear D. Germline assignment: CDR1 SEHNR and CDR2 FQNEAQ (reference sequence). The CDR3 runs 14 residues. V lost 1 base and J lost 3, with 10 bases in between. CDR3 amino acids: CASSLGTSIYEQYF. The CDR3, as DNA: TGTGCCAGCAGCTTAGGGACCTCGATCTACGAGCAGTACTTC.

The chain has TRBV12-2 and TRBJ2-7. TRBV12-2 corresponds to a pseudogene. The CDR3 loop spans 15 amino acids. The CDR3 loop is CASRLAEGDAYEQYF. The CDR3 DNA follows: TGTGCAAGTCGCTTAGCGGAAGGGGACGCCTACGAGCAGTACTTC.

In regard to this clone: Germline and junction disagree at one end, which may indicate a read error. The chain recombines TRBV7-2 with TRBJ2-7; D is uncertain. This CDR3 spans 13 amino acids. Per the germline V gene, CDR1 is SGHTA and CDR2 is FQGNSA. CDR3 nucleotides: TGTGCCAGCAGCTTAGGGGGATTAGTCGGCCTCCGCTTC. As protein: CASSLGGLVGLRF.

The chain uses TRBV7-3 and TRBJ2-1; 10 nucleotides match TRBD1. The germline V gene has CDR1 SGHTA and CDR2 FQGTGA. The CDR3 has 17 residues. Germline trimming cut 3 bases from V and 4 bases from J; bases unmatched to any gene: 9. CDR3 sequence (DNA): TGTGCCAGCAGCTTGGACCCCCGGGACAGGGGATACAATGAGCAGTTCTTC. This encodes CASSLDPRDRGYNEQFF.

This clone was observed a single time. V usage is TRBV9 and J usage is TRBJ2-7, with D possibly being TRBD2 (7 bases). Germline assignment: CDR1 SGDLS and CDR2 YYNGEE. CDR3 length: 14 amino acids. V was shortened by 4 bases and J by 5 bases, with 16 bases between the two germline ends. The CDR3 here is CASSPHWGGDEQYF. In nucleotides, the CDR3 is TGTGCCAGCAGCCCCCACTGGGGGGGCGACGAGCAGTACTTC.

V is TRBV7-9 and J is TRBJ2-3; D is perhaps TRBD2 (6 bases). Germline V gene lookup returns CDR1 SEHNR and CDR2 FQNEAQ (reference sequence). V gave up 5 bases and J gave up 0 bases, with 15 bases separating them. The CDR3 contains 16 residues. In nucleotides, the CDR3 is TGTGCCAGCAGCACGAGCGGACTAACTAGCACAGATACGCAGTATTTT. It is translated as CASSTSGLTSTDTQYF.